A selection of T cell receptor beta chains follows, all from one sample in a study of tumor and adjacent non-tumor tissue in lung cancer. TCRdb recomputed calls from the multiplex PCR reads with MiXCR, one row per CDR3 protein. The sample has under 150,000 distinct CDR3 sequences; 60% to 70% are singletons. The sample taken for sequencing was lung tumor tissue. The source of these receptors is a man aged 25 to 40 with non-small cell lung cancer. CDR3s include the opening cysteine and the closing phenylalanine or tryptophan. D genes are given only for firm matches. Size is omitted from some rows. Given values are once, few, many or a class for expanded clones.

cdr3_nt,cdr3_aa,v_call,d_call,j_call,clone_size
TGCGCCAGCAGCCAAGATGTTGGCAGGCGATTAGATGGCTACACCTTC,CASSQDVGRRLDGYTF,TRBV4-3,.,TRBJ1-2,many
TGTGCCACCCTAGGGGGGCGCCTCGGCACAGATACGCAGTATTTT,CATLGGRLGTDTQYF,TRBV6-2/TRBV6-3,.,TRBJ2-3,many
TGCAGCGTGGCCGGGACTAGCGGAAGTATCGAGCATTACTTC,CSVAGTSGSIEHYF,TRBV29-1,TRBD2,TRBJ2-7,.
TGCGCCAGCAACCAAGCTGACGGTTCCTATGGCTACACCTTT,CASNQADGSYGYTF,TRBV4-1,.,TRBJ1-2,.
TGTGCCAGCACTCCGTATGGACAGATTGTGGACGAGCAGTACTTC,CASTPYGQIVDEQYF,TRBV6-1,.,TRBJ2-7,.
TGTGCCAGCTGCTTAGAGGGGGCCTCCGGAGATATGCAGTATTTT,CASCLEGASGDMQYF,TRBV11-2,TRBD1,TRBJ2-3,.
TGCAGTGCTGGAGCCGCGGGAGACTACAATGAGCAGCTCTTC,CSAGAAGDYNEQLF,TRBV20-1,TRBD2,TRBJ2-1,.
TGTGCTAGCAATAAATTAACAGGTAACACTGAAGCTTTCTTT,CASNKLTGNTEAFF,TRBV6-6,.,TRBJ1-1,.
TGTGTCAGCAGTCCTTCAGACAGGGGCGATGAGCAGTTCTTC,CVSSPSDRGDEQFF,TRBV28,TRBD1,TRBJ2-1,once
TGCGCCAGCAGCCAAATAGTGGGGAGCTCCTACAATGAGCAGTTCTTC,CASSQIVGSSYNEQFF,TRBV4-1,.,TRBJ2-1,.
TGTGCCAGCAGCGTGGGACAGGGGACGAATCAGCCCCAGCATTTT,CASSVGQGTNQPQHF,TRBV12-3/TRBV12-4,TRBD1,TRBJ1-5,few
TGCAGTGCTAGAGTGGCAGGGAAATCCTACGAGCAGTACTTC,CSARVAGKSYEQYF,TRBV20-1,.,TRBJ2-7,many
TGTGCAGGCGGATGGTCCTACGAGCAGTACTTC,CAGGWSYEQYF,TRBV6-6,.,TRBJ2-7,.
TGTGCTAGCAGCAGGACTAGCGGGGACCAAGAGACCCAGTACTTC,CASSRTSGDQETQYF,TRBV6-6,TRBD2,TRBJ2-5,.
TGTGCCACCAGTGAAACCGGGACAACAGATACGCAGTATTTT,CATSETGTTDTQYF,TRBV24-1,.,TRBJ2-3,medium-sized
TGTGCCACCAGTGACCTGACAGCTAACTATGGCTACACCTTC,CATSDLTANYGYTF,TRBV24-1,.,TRBJ1-2,many
TGTGCCAGCAGCACACCCCCGGGATGGACTGAAGCTTTCTTT,CASSTPPGWTEAFF,TRBV12-3/TRBV12-4,.,TRBJ1-1,many
TGTGCCAGCAGTGCCTCGACGACAGGGTACGGAGGGGCCAAAGAGACCCAGTACTTC,CASSASTTGYGGAKETQYF,TRBV12-3/TRBV12-4,.,TRBJ2-5,.
TGCAGCGTTGAAGATCAGTTAAAGTCCTACAATGAGCGGTTCTTC,CSVEDQLKSYNERFF,TRBV29-1,.,TRBJ2-1,.
TGCGCCAGCAGCCCCGGTAGCGGGGGCAGGGATACGCAGTATTTT,CASSPGSGGRDTQYF,TRBV4-1,TRBD2,TRBJ2-3,many
TGCGCCAGCAGCCATGGGTTGCTGGCACCTAACACTGAAGCTTCCTTT,CASSHGLLAPNTEASF,TRBV4-1,.,TRBJ1-1,.
TGTACCAGCAGTTTCCCCGGACAGCCCCAGCATTTT,CTSSFPGQPQHF,TRBV6-5,.,TRBJ1-5,many
TGTGCCAGCAGTTACACGAACACTGATGCTTTCTTT,CASSYTNTDAFF,TRBV6-6,.,TRBJ1-1,once
TGTGCCAGCAGTTTAGACGGAACGTTTTTCGAGCAGTACTTC,CASSLDGTFFEQYF,TRBV11-2,.,TRBJ2-7,.
TGCAGTGCTGACGTCGGGACAGTCGGAAACACCATATATTTT,CSADVGTVGNTIYF,TRBV20-1,TRBD1,TRBJ1-3,many
TGCAGTGCTACCGGGACTAGCGGGATCAGCTCCTACAATGAGCAGTTCTTC,CSATGTSGISSYNEQFF,TRBV20-1,TRBD2,TRBJ2-1,many
TGTACCAGTAGTTTAGGGGTCCGGCCCACAGATACGCAGTATTTT,CTSSLGVRPTDTQYF,TRBV11-2,.,TRBJ2-3,.
TGCAATGCTCGTACTAGCGGGGATTACGATGAGCAGTTCTTC,CNARTSGDYDEQFF,TRBV20-1,TRBD2,TRBJ2-1,.
TGTGCCGGCAGCTTGGGTGGGACAGGGGGCCACTATCGCTACACCTTC,CAGSLGGTGGHYRYTF,TRBV11-2,TRBD1,TRBJ1-2,.
TGTGCCAGCCGTATAATACGAGGGGATGAGCAGTTCTTC,CASRIIRGDEQFF,TRBV11-1,.,TRBJ2-1,.
TGTACCAGCAGCCCCGCACCTGGCAATGAACAGTTCTTC,CTSSPAPGNEQFF,TRBV11-3,.,TRBJ2-1,.
TGTGCCAGTAAGAAGTGGAACACTGAAGCTTTCTTT,CASKKWNTEAFF,TRBV19,.,TRBJ1-1,.
TGTGCCAGCAGTTACTCGTGGGGGGCGAACACCGGGGAGCTGTTTTTT,CASSYSWGANTGELFF,TRBV6-5,.,TRBJ2-2,many
TGTGCCAGCTCCCTGGGCCAGGCGAACATTCAGCCCCAGCATTTT,CASSLGQANIQPQHF,TRBV6-6,.,TRBJ1-5,.
TGTGCCAACAGTAAGGGCCAAGGGGAGCTTTTTTTT,CANSKGQGELFF,TRBV6-2/TRBV6-3,.,TRBJ2-2,once